The 27 T cell receptor beta chains below all came from one sample that was sequenced in a study of cytomegalovirus exposure and HLA in healthy donors (TCRdb year 2017). The protocol used for the library was the immunoSEQ multiplex PCR assay. A mixture of 60 forward primers for TCR Vbeta segments and 13 reverse primers for TCR Jbeta segments was used in the multiplex PCR. Imported from immuneACCESS, the table was reduced by TCRdb to in-frame sequences with V and J called. These copies leave out some clones; in studies compared against another copy, an unresolved V gene accounts for under half, and the cause of the remainder is not known. For this sample the table gives about 110,000 clones, of which nearly 70% were detected only once. The ten largest clonotypes hold 5.4% of the sample. The sequencing sample was made of PBMCs. Receptors were obtained from a woman between 65 and 79 years old in good health and CMV-seropositive.

This clone was seen only a few times. J is TRBJ1-4 and V is TRBV7-9, with a weak D call TRBD1 (6 bases). Germline V gene lookup returns CDR1 SEHNR and CDR2 FQNEAQ (reference sequence). CDR3 size: 15 residues. V lost 2 bases and J lost 8, with 15 bases in between. CDR3 nucleotides: TGTGCCAGCAGCTTAATCGGTTCTCAGGGGGAAAAACTGTTTTTT. Translation gives CASSLIGSQGEKLFF.

The genes are TRBV2 and TRBJ2-7; TRBD1 agrees at 10 bases. Germline V gives CDR1 SNHLY, CDR2 FYNNEI. The CDR3 loop spans 16 amino acids. The V gene end was trimmed by 6 bases and the J gene end by 2 bases; junction bases not matched to a gene: 10. Here the CDR3 DNA reads TGTGCCAGCAGGATGTTGGACAGGGGGGTTACCTACGAGCAGTACTTC. The encoded protein is CASRMLDRGVTYEQYF.

The gene calls are TRBV19 and TRBJ1-2; 7 positions agree with TRBD1. This CDR3 has 13 residues. In germline, CDR1 is LNHDA, CDR2 SQIVND (reference sequence). The trim removed 4 bases at V and 4 bases at J, leaving 3 bases unmatched. As DNA, the CDR3 is TGTGCCAGTAGTAAGGGACAGCTCTATGGCTACACCTTC. Protein product: CASSKGQLYGYTF.

The genes are TRBV15 and TRBJ2-3; D possibly corresponds to TRBD1 (6 bases). The CDR3 totals 16 residues. CDR1 is LNHNV and CDR2 is YYDKDF in the germline V gene (reference sequence). V was pared by 3 bases and J by 4 bases, with 17 bases between. The CDR3, as DNA: TGTGCCACCAGCAGGCCCGGGGCAGGGGTGGCAGATACGCAGTATTTT. This encodes CATSRPGAGVADTQYF.

The chain has TRBV15 and TRBJ1-3, with D possibly being TRBD1 (6 bases). Germline CDR1 LNHNV, CDR2 YYDKDF (reference sequence). The CDR3 has 15 residues. V shed 0 bases and J shed 6 bases, with 12 bases lying between them. The CDR3: CATSRESTGSNTIYF. The CDR3 DNA reads as TGTGCCACCAGCAGAGAATCCACAGGGTCAAACACCATATATTTT.

The chain has TRBV4-1 and TRBJ2-3, with 7 nucleotides matching TRBD2. V lost 0 bases and J lost 4; bases outside the gene matches: 7. The germline CDR1 and CDR2 sequences are MGHRA and YSYEKL. The CDR3 sequence is 16 residues long. The CDR3 loop reads CASSQERGGVPDTQYF. The CDR3 coding sequence is TGCGCCAGCAGCCAAGAACGTGGGGGGGTCCCAGATACGCAGTATTTT.

CDR3 nucleotides: TGTGCCATAGGGCGGGGGTCACGTCACAATGAGCAGTTCTTC. It is translated as CAIGRGSRHNEQFF. V and J are TRBV6-5 and TRBJ2-1; TRBD2 agrees at 7 bases. Germline CDR1 is MNHEY and CDR2 is SVGAGI. J gave up 5 bases and V 10 bases, and 11 bases lay outside the gene matches. The CDR3 covers 14 residues.

This chain connects TRBV19 to TRBJ1-2; a possible D gene is TRBD1 (6 bases). The CDR3 has 14 residues. Trimming took 5 bases from V and 9 from J, leaving 19 bases between them. Germline CDR1 LNHDA, CDR2 SQIVND (reference sequence). The CDR3 nucleotides read TGTGCCAGTAGTCCACAAATCGACAGGCCGAGCTACACCTTC. Protein: CASSPQIDRPSYTF. Complete variable domain (other parts from reference TRBV19 and TRBJ1-2): DGGITQSPKYLFRKEGQNVTLSCEQNLNHDAMYWYRQDPGQGLRLIYYSQIVNDFQKGDIAEGYSVSREKKESFPLTVTSAQKNPTAFYLCASSPQIDRPSYTFGSGTRLTVV.

The V and J genes are TRBV9 and TRBJ1-2, with TRBD1 matching over 9 bases. Germline V gene lookup returns CDR1 SGDLS and CDR2 YYNGEE. V was pared by 0 bases and J by 4 bases, with 10 bases of the junction left unmatched. CDR3 size: 17 residues. This chain's CDR3 is CASSVGGQGKLLYGYTF. The CDR3 DNA is TGTGCCAGCAGCGTAGGTGGACAGGGGAAGTTACTCTATGGCTACACCTTC.

The gene calls are TRBV4-2 and TRBJ2-1; 9 nucleotides match TRBD2. V trimming: 4 bases; J trimming: 8 bases; junction bases outside the gene matches: 12. Germline CDR1 and CDR2: LGHNA and YNFKEQ. The CDR3 contains 16 residues. The CDR3 loop is CASSLTSLAGLDEQFF. The CDR3 DNA follows: TGTGCCAGCAGCCTGACCTCCCTAGCGGGGTTGGATGAGCAGTTCTTC.

V and J are TRBV5-4 and TRBJ2-7, with D possibly being TRBD1 (6 bases). This CDR3 is 14 amino acids long. V lost 4 bases, J lost 2 bases, and 13 bases lay in between. Germline V CDR1 and CDR2: SGHNT, YYREEE (reference sequence). The CDR3 nucleotides are TGTGCCAGCAGCCCCGGGACAATCACCTACGAGCAGTACTTC. This encodes CASSPGTITYEQYF. Together with reference TRBV5-4 and TRBJ2-7, the CDR3 gives the full variable domain: ETGVTQSPTHLIKTRGQQVTLRCSSQSGHNTVSWYQQALGQGPQFIFQYYREEENGRGNFPPRFSGLQFPNYSSELNVNALELDDSALYLCASSPGTITYEQYFGPGTRLTVT.

The sample holds one count of this clone. This chain connects TRBV10-3 to TRBJ1-1; 9 positions match TRBD1. This CDR3 is 14 amino acids long. Germline CDR1 is ENHRY and CDR2 is SYGVKD. V lost 0 bases to trimming and J lost 6 bases; unmatched junction nucleotides: 2. The CDR3 DNA follows: TGTGCCATCAGTGAGTCCACAGGGGGCTCTGAAGCTTTCTTT. Amino acids: CAISESTGGSEAFF.

V is TRBV9 and J is TRBJ2-3; D possibly corresponds to TRBD2 (6 bases). Trimming removed 6 bases at V and 5 bases at J, with 19 bases between. Germline assignment: CDR1 SGDLS and CDR2 YYNGEE. This CDR3 is 15 amino acids long. The CDR3 protein is CASNELGLLKDTQYF. The CDR3 DNA reads as TGTGCCAGCAATGAACTGGGACTCCTCAAAGATACGCAGTATTTT. Supplemented by reference TRBV9 and TRBJ2-3, the full variable domain reads DSGVTQTPKHLITATGQRVTLRCSPRSGDLSVYWYQQSLDQGLQFLIQYYNGEERAKGNILERFSAQQFPDLHSELNLSSLELGDSALYFCASNELGLLKDTQYFGPGTRLTVL.

This clone was observed a handful of times. The chain joins TRBV4-3 to TRBJ2-1; 7 nucleotides line up with TRBD2. V was clipped by 0 bases and J by 7 bases; unmatched bases: 9. CDR1 is LGHNA and CDR2 is YSLEER in the germline V gene. The CDR3 loop spans 16 amino acids. CDR3 amino acids: CASSQEGRGIRNEQFF. CDR3 sequence (DNA): TGCGCCAGCAGCCAAGAAGGGCGGGGGATAAGGAATGAGCAGTTCTTC.

The table lists this clone with a few counts. This chain uses TRBV5-1 with TRBJ2-1; D unclear. The CDR3 length is 15 residues. V lost 2 bases and J 0 bases, leaving 9 bases between the germline ends. Per germline, CDR1 SGHRS and CDR2 YFSETQ. CDR3 bases: TGCGCCAGCAGCTTCGAGCCGAGCTCCTACAATGAGCAGTTCTTC. This sequence encodes CASSFEPSSYNEQFF.

The rearrangement links TRBV6-5 to TRBJ1-1; TRBD1 aligns across 12 bases. Per the germline V gene, CDR1 is MNHEY and CDR2 is SVGAGI. The trim removed 4 bases at V and 5 bases at J, leaving 8 bases unmatched. The CDR3 consists of 16 residues. In DNA, the CDR3 is TGTGCCAGCAGTTTATCCGGGACAGGGGGCTATACTGAAGCTTTCTTT. Translation gives CASSLSGTGGYTEAFF.

This sequence joins TRBV7-9 and TRBJ2-3, with TRBD2 matching 7 bases. After removal of 5 bases from V and 2 bases from J, the junction contained 7 bases not matched to a gene. The germline gives CDR1 SEHNR, CDR2 FQNEAQ (reference sequence). The CDR3 extends over 15 amino acids. The CDR3 DNA sequence: TGTGCCAGCAGCCTCACCGGGACTACCACAGATACGCAGTATTTT. It specifies CASSLTGTTTDTQYF.

This clone was picked up a small number of times. V usage is TRBV6-5 and J usage is TRBJ1-1, with D possibly matching TRBD1 (5 bases). The CDR3 is 13 residues long. The germline CDR1 and CDR2 sequences are MNHEY and SVGAGI. V lost 10 bases, J lost 5 bases, and 17 bases lay in between. CDR3 protein: CAITNPGGTEAFF. The CDR3 DNA follows: TGTGCCATCACCAACCCTGGGGGGACTGAAGCTTTCTTT.

This sequence joins TRBV10-3 and TRBJ2-7; 7 bases align to TRBD1. Germline values: CDR1 ENHRY, CDR2 SYGVKD. Unmatched junction bases numbered 8, after V lost 4 bases and J lost 2 bases. This CDR3 is built from 15 residues. The DNA for the CDR3 is TGTGCCATCAGTGGCGGGCAGGGGGTTCCCTACGAGCAGTACTTC. Its translation: CAISGGQGVPYEQYF.

The CDR3 spells CASTHRALTEAFF. DNA for the CDR3: TGTGCCAGCACACACAGGGCTCTCACTGAAGCTTTCTTT. The V gene is TRBV21-1, the J gene TRBJ1-1; TRBD1, the table's D call, lacks a check against the DNA. TRBV21-1 has pseudogene status. The CDR3 runs 13 residues.

The chain carries TRBV30 and TRBJ2-3; TRBD2 agrees at 11 bases. V lost 1 base and J lost 3; bases outside the gene matches: 3. The CDR3 covers 15 residues. The germline gives CDR1 GTSNPN, CDR2 SVGIG (reference sequence). The CDR3 bases are TGTGCCTGGAGTGCCTTAGCGGGGGGGACAGATACGCAGTATTTT. As protein: CAWSALAGGTDTQYF.

The gene calls are TRBV6-5 and TRBJ1-2, with 8 bases identical to TRBD1. V gave up 5 bases and J gave up 4 bases; unmatched junction bases: 6. The germline CDR1 and CDR2 sequences are MNHEY and SVGAGI. The CDR3 covers 14 residues. CDR3 protein: CASSRAGTGYGYTF. CDR3 sequence (DNA): TGTGCCAGCAGTCGCGCTGGGACAGGCTATGGCTACACCTTC.

This clone was seen once. V and J are TRBV4-1 and TRBJ1-1, with D perhaps TRBD1 (5 bases). This CDR3 is built from 19 residues. Deletions cut 7 bases from V and 2 bases from J, with 29 bases between. CDR1 and CDR2 from the germline V gene are MGHRA and YSYEKL. CDR3 sequence reads: CASKARGAVAAVQNTEAFF. The DNA of the CDR3 is TGCGCCAGCAAGGCTAGGGGTGCGGTTGCCGCGGTCCAAAACACTGAAGCTTTCTTT.

This chain uses TRBV5-5 with TRBJ1-1, with 9 bases identical to TRBD1. The CDR3 spans 14 residues. Germline V gives CDR1 SGHKS, CDR2 YYEKEE (reference sequence). Trimming took 4 bases from V and 4 from J; bases not matched to a gene: 5. This CDR3 reads CASSQQGAGTEAFF. The DNA for the CDR3 is TGTGCCAGCAGCCAACAGGGGGCGGGCACTGAAGCTTTCTTT.

This chain links TRBV5-6 with TRBJ2-7; TRBD1 aligns across 8 bases. From germline, CDR1 is SGHDT and CDR2 YYEEEE. Trimming at V came to 4 bases and at J to 0 bases, leaving 6 bases not matched to a gene. This CDR3 is built from 15 residues. The CDR3 sequence is CASSPRTGHSYEQYF. CDR3 coding DNA: TGTGCCAGCAGCCCCCGGACAGGGCACTCCTACGAGCAGTACTTC.

This clone was seen more than once but under ten times. This sequence joins TRBV7-3 and TRBJ2-6, with D hard to call. Trimming removed 4 bases from V and 0 bases from J, with 10 bases in between. Germline V gives CDR1 SGHTA, CDR2 FQGTGA. The CDR3 covers 16 residues. This chain's CDR3 is CASSSTPSSGANVLTF. CDR3 bases: TGTGCCAGCAGCTCGACTCCCAGCTCTGGGGCCAACGTCCTGACTTTC.

This chain links TRBV30 with TRBJ1-2; D call uncertain. Germline V gene sequence: CDR1 GTSNPN, CDR2 SVGIG (reference sequence). CDR3 size: 13 residues. Trimming stripped 2 bases from V and 11 bases from J, with 18 bases between. The CDR3 sequence: CAWSPPGSRFYTF. The CDR3 bases are TGTGCCTGGAGTCCTCCCGGGAGCCGGTTTTACACCTTC.